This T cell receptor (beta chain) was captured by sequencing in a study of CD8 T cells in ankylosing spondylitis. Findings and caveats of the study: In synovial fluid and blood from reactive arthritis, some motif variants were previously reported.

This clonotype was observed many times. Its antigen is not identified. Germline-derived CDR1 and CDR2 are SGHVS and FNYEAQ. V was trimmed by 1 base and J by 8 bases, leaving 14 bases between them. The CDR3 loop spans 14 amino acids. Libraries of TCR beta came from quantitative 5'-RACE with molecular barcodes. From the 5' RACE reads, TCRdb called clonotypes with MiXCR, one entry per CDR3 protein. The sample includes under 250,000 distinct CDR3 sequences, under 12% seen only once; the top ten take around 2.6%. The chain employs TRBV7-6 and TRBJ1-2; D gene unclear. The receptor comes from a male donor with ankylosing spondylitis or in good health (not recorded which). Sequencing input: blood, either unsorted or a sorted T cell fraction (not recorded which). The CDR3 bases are TGTGCCAGCAGCTTAGAAGTGCGAGGAGAGGGCTACACCTTC. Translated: CASSLEVRGEGYTF.